A single sample gave rise to the 22 T cell receptor beta chains below, sequenced in a study of beta chain features in type 1 diabetes. The entirety of the isolated RNA underwent reverse transcription, so expressed TCRB transcripts were sequenced. Using immunoSEQ multiplex PCR, the repertoire was profiled, and TCRdb retains in-frame clones only, with some absent. Counted here are 130,000 to 150,000 clones, about a tenth occurring once; the ten biggest clones make up roughly 0.74%. The specimen was central memory CD4+ T cells from blood. These receptors were obtained from a man younger than 30 in good health.

The chain has TRBV14 and TRBJ2-5; 7 positions match TRBD1. CDR3 length: 17 amino acids. V lost 0 bases and J lost 0; bases outside the gene matches: 7. The V gene's germline CDR1 is SGHDN and CDR2 FVKESK. CDR3 DNA sequence: TGTGCCAGCAGCCAAGATTTTGGGACAGTCTACCAAGAGACCCAGTACTTC. This translates into CASSQDFGTVYQETQYF.

This clone was recorded a few times. The gene calls are TRBV5-6 and TRBJ2-7; no reliable D call. Germline assignment: CDR1 SGHDT and CDR2 YYEEEE. V was pared by 4 bases and J by 0 bases, with 11 bases between. This CDR3 is built from 14 residues. The CDR3: CASSVDGSSYEQYF. The DNA of the CDR3 is TGTGCCAGCAGCGTGGACGGTAGCTCCTACGAGCAGTACTTC.

The chain carries TRBV5-6 and TRBJ1-3; a weak D match, TRBD1 (5 bases). Germline CDR1 and CDR2: SGHDT and YYEEEE. The CDR3 is 16 amino acids. Between the trimmed V and J ends, which lost 1 base and 0 bases, there was a span of 11 bases. The CDR3 sequence: CASSLPTASSGNTIYF. The CDR3 nucleotides are TGTGCCAGCAGCTTGCCGACAGCGAGCTCTGGAAACACCATATATTTT.

This clone showed up just a few times. The chain couples TRBV4-1 to TRBJ2-5; 7 positions match TRBD2. The CDR3 is 15 amino acids. Germline assignment: CDR1 MGHRA and CDR2 YSYEKL. The junction had 6 bases not matched to a gene; V was cut back by 5 bases and J by 0 bases. The CDR3 coding sequence is TGCGCCAGCAGCGAAGCGGGGAGGTACCAAGAGACCCAGTACTTC. This codes for CASSEAGRYQETQYF.

This clone was counted between two and nine times. The V and J genes are TRBV7-9 and TRBJ2-5; TRBD1 aligns across 9 bases. This CDR3 is 15 amino acids long. From germline, CDR1 is SEHNR and CDR2 FQNEAQ (reference sequence). V was clipped by 5 bases and J by 3 bases; unmatched bases: 7. This CDR3 is CASSVPGQGKETQYF. CDR3 in DNA: TGTGCCAGCAGCGTACCGGGACAGGGAAAAGAGACCCAGTACTTC.

This clone was seen a handful of times. The chain has TRBV2 and TRBJ1-5; TRBD1 matches 7 bases. The CDR3 spans 15 residues. Germline CDR1 and CDR2: SNHLY and FYNNEI. The V segment lost 5 bases and the J segment 3 bases; nucleotides outside the gene matches: 7. In nucleotides, the CDR3 is TGTGCCAGCAGTTTAGACAGGGCCTACAATCAGCCCCAGCATTTT. Translation gives CASSLDRAYNQPQHF.

Only a few counts were recorded for this clone. The rearrangement uses TRBV7-2 and TRBJ2-1; 10 positions match TRBD2. V shed 4 bases, J shed 3 bases, and the junction held 9 bases outside the gene matches. Germline CDR1 is SGHTA and CDR2 is FQGNSA. The CDR3 length is 17 residues. The CDR3 DNA is TGTGCCAGCAGCTCACACCTAGCGGGGGCAAACTACAATGAGCAGTTCTTC. Amino acid sequence: CASSSHLAGANYNEQFF.

This clone appeared a few times. CDR3 sequence reads: CASRKRGYNEQFF. The CDR3 DNA reads TGTGCCAGCCGAAAGCGGGGGTACAATGAGCAGTTCTTC. The chain employs TRBV7-2 and TRBJ2-1, with 8 bases lining up with TRBD2. V gave up 8 bases and J gave up 4 bases; unmatched junction bases: 4. CDR1 SGHTA and CDR2 FQGNSA come from the germline V gene. This CDR3 is 13 amino acids long.

This clone was seen only a few times. V and J are TRBV23-1 and TRBJ2-3, with D tentatively TRBD1 (5 bases). Being an ORF, TRBV23-1 has a function that is uncertain. V dropped 8 bases and J dropped 0 bases, with 18 bases sitting between them. This CDR3 has 16 residues. The CDR3 coding sequence is TGCGCCAGCCCAGGGTCGGGTCCTCATAGCACAGATACGCAGTATTTT. Its translation: CASPGSGPHSTDTQYF.

This clone was counted between two and nine times. The chain is built from TRBV5-1 and TRBJ2-7; the match to TRBD1 covers 8 bases. This CDR3 spans 12 amino acids. Germline V CDR1 and CDR2: SGHRS, YFSETQ. The J segment lost 8 bases and the V segment lost 4 bases, leaving 5 bases of the junction unmatched. DNA for the CDR3: TGCGCCAGCAGCGAGGACAGGGTGAAGCAGTACTTC. Translation gives CASSEDRVKQYF.

This clone was seen a few times. The chain employs TRBV4-1 and TRBJ1-3; a possible D gene is TRBD1 (5 bases). Trimming took off 1 base at V and 2 bases at J, with 15 bases between the two ends. This CDR3 has 17 amino acids. Germline values: CDR1 MGHRA, CDR2 YSYEKL. CDR3 in amino acids: CASSQAIGRGPGNTIYF. The CDR3 DNA reads TGCGCCAGCAGCCAAGCGATAGGTAGGGGCCCTGGAAACACCATATATTTT.

V usage is TRBV7-2 and J usage is TRBJ2-5; TRBD2 aligns across 9 bases. Trimming cost V 0 bases and J 5 bases; bases outside gene matches: 4. The germline CDR1 and CDR2 sequences are SGHTA and FQGNSA. The length of the CDR3 is 15 residues. CDR3 in amino acids: CASSLAQRGVETQYF. The CDR3 nucleotides are TGTGCCAGCAGCTTAGCCCAGCGGGGGGTCGAGACCCAGTACTTC.

The chain carries TRBV6-5 and TRBJ2-7; D gene ambiguous. This CDR3 contains 15 residues. V lost 2 bases and J 9 bases, leaving 20 bases between the germline ends. Germline loops: CDR1 MNHEY, CDR2 SVGAGI. This chain's CDR3 is CASSYRSGSKAGQYF. The CDR3 coding sequence is TGTGCCAGCAGTTACCGGAGTGGCTCTAAGGCCGGGCAGTACTTC.

This clone has a handful of counts. This chain links TRBV11-2 with TRBJ2-1, with 8 positions matching TRBD2. Trimming took 5 bases from V and 3 from J; bases not matched to a gene: 12. The CDR3 extends over 17 amino acids. The germline V gene encodes CDR1 SGHAT and CDR2 FQNNGV. CDR3 loop: CASSPKQGLAGYNEQFF. The CDR3 DNA reads TGTGCCAGCAGCCCGAAACAGGGTCTAGCGGGCTACAATGAGCAGTTCTTC.

In this sample, this clone turned up a few times. This chain's CDR3 is CASSPQDRFYEQYF. The CDR3 nucleotides read TGTGCCAGCAGCCCCCAGGACAGGTTCTACGAGCAGTACTTC. J is TRBJ2-7 and V is TRBV5-4; 7 bases are shared with TRBD1. Losses at the gene ends were 4 bases for V and 3 bases for J; bases not matched to a gene: 7. This CDR3 is built from 14 residues. Germline V gene sequence: CDR1 SGHNT, CDR2 YYREEE (reference sequence).

CDR3 DNA: TGTGCCAGCGGACCTAGCGGGGTATACGAGCAGTACTTC. Residues: CASGPSGVYEQYF. The rearrangement links TRBV6-1 to TRBJ2-7; TRBD2 matches 9 bases. The CDR3 has 13 residues. Germline V CDR1 and CDR2: MNHNS, SASEGT. V shed 8 bases, J shed 4 bases, and the junction held 6 bases outside the gene matches.

J is TRBJ1-4 and V is TRBV30, with TRBD1 as a possible D gene (6 bases). Germline V gene data show CDR1 as GTSNPN and CDR2 as SVGIG (reference sequence). V was shortened by 3 bases and J by 6 bases, with 11 bases between the two germline ends. This CDR3 has 13 residues. The chain's CDR3 is CAWRRQEHEKLFF. The CDR3 DNA reads TGTGCCTGGAGGAGACAGGAGCATGAAAAACTGTTTTTT.

This chain connects TRBV27 to TRBJ1-4, with a possible D match to TRBD1 (5 bases). Germline values: CDR1 MNHEY, CDR2 SMNVEV (reference sequence). The V end was cut by 3 bases, the J end by 6 bases, with 17 bases between. CDR3 length equals 16 residues. CDR3 nucleotides: TGTGCCAGCAGTTTCCTCCGGGGGACCCGGGATGAAAAACTGTTTTTT. Translating gives CASSFLRGTRDEKLFF.

The chain carries TRBV6-6 and TRBJ2-2; 11 positions match TRBD1. The germline V gene has CDR1 MNHNY and CDR2 SVGAGI (reference sequence). CDR3 length: 16 residues. V lost 5 bases to trimming and J lost 4 bases; unmatched junction nucleotides: 6. CDR3: CASSPPGQGVTGELFF. The CDR3 DNA is TGTGCCAGCAGTCCTCCGGGACAGGGGGTCACCGGGGAGCTGTTTTTT.

The chain carries TRBV6-1 and TRBJ2-7, with TRBD1 matching over 8 bases. The CDR3 has 14 residues. CDR1 and CDR2 (germline): MNHNS, SASEGT. V shed 6 bases and J 1 base; nucleotides not matched to a gene: 5. CDR3 coding DNA: TGTGCCAGCAGCCCCAGGGGGCATTCCTACGAGCAGTACTTC. This codes for CASSPRGHSYEQYF.

This clone has a handful of counts. This chain links TRBV6-5 with TRBJ2-1; 11 bases are a match to TRBD1. The V segment lost 5 bases and the J segment 3 bases; nucleotides outside the gene matches: 3. This CDR3 comprises 15 residues. Germline values: CDR1 MNHEY, CDR2 SVGAGI. The CDR3 DNA is TGTGCCAGCAGTGTGGGACAGGGGGTCTACAATGAGCAGTTCTTC. This encodes CASSVGQGVYNEQFF.

The rearrangement links TRBV25-1 to TRBJ1-2; D unresolved. This CDR3 is built from 11 residues. Trimming pared 8 bases from V and 5 bases from J, leaving 9 bases between. CDR1 is MGHDK, CDR2 SYGVNS, per germline. CDR3 in DNA: TGTGCCAGCCGGGGAGGGTATGGCTACACCTTC. Translated, it gives CASRGGYGYTF.